One and the same sample provided the 20 T cell receptor beta chains below, sequenced in a study of blood T cell repertoires in COVID-19. Some clones are missing from TCRdb's copy, which holds only in-frame ones; the method was immunoSEQ multiplex PCR. The table includes around 19,000 clones, 85% to 90% detected once. The sequencing input was peripheral blood. These TCRs come from a human donor in a cohort sampled during active COVID-19.

The chain recombines TRBV18 with TRBJ2-5; no definite D call. CDR1 and CDR2 from the germline V gene are KGHSH and LQKENI. This CDR3 contains 14 residues. V was pared by 0 bases and J by 3 bases, with 8 bases between. The CDR3 nucleotides read TGTGCCAGCTCACCACCCTCAACTAAAGAGACCCAGTACTTC. Protein sequence: CASSPPSTKETQYF.

Here the CDR3 reads CASSQSPDEQYF. The DNA for the CDR3 is TGTGCCAGCAGCCAATCTCCGGACGAGCAGTACTTC. The chain has TRBV3-1 (or the pseudogene TRBV3-2) and TRBJ2-7, with D unclear. This CDR3 comprises 12 residues. Deletions cut 2 bases from V and 5 bases from J, with 7 bases between. Germline loops: CDR1 LGHDT, CDR2 YNNKEL (reference sequence).

DNA of the CDR3: TGTGCCAGTACGGAGGCCCAGTACAATGAGCAGTTCTTC. As protein: CASTEAQYNEQFF. This sequence joins TRBV19 and TRBJ2-1; perhaps TRBD2 as D (5 bases). Germline V gene lookup returns CDR1 LNHDA and CDR2 SQIVND (reference sequence). The CDR3 loop spans 13 amino acids. Trimming took 7 bases from V and 4 from J, leaving 11 bases between them.

The rearrangement joins TRBV10-3 to TRBJ1-5; possibly TRBD1 for D (6 bases). The CDR3 has 14 residues. CDR1 is ENHRY, CDR2 SYGVKD, per germline. The germline V and J ends were trimmed by 6 bases and 4 bases, with 13 bases remaining between them. The CDR3 protein is CAIRGAQNNQPQHF. The CDR3 nucleotides are TGTGCCATCAGGGGGGCGCAGAATAATCAGCCCCAGCATTTT.

This clone was counted a single time. This CDR3 reads CAADWDNEQFF. As DNA, the CDR3 is TGTGCCGCTGACTGGGACAATGAGCAGTTCTTC. The chain combines TRBV30 with TRBJ2-1; the D is unclear. Germline CDR1 GTSNPN, CDR2 SVGIG (reference sequence). The CDR3 contains 11 residues. V was cut by 8 bases and J by 5 bases, with 10 bases left in between.

The rearrangement uses TRBV12-3 or TRBV12-4 and TRBJ1-1, with 8 positions matching TRBD1. The trim removed 8 bases at V and 4 bases at J, leaving 6 bases unmatched. The CDR3 covers 13 residues. CDR3 in DNA: TGTGCCAGCCACCGACAGGGGCGCACTGAAGCTTTCTTT. Translating it yields CASHRQGRTEAFF.

This chain joins TRBV5-4 and TRBJ2-7, with D unclear. V was pared by 0 bases and J by 3 bases, with 13 bases between. The germline gives CDR1 SGHNT, CDR2 YYREEE (reference sequence). The CDR3 covers 15 residues. The CDR3 is CASSLGFKPDYEQYF. CDR3 DNA sequence: TGTGCCAGCAGCTTGGGTTTCAAGCCCGACTACGAGCAGTACTTC.

This chain links TRBV28 with TRBJ1-2, with TRBD1 as a possible D gene (5 bases). The CDR3 covers 15 residues. V was shortened by 6 bases and J by 4 bases, with 18 bases between the two germline ends. The germline CDR1 and CDR2 sequences are MDHEN and SYDVKM. The CDR3 sequence is CASRTGAAGGYGYTF. Here the CDR3 DNA reads TGTGCCAGCAGGACCGGGGCGGCGGGAGGCTATGGCTACACCTTC.

This chain uses TRBV28 with TRBJ2-3, with unresolved D. Germline lookup yields CDR1 MDHEN and CDR2 SYDVKM. This CDR3 contains 15 residues. Trimming left V 3 bases short and J 0 bases short, with 10 bases between. The CDR3 loop reads CASSFIASSTDTQYF. The CDR3 DNA follows: TGTGCCAGCAGTTTTATAGCATCTAGCACAGATACGCAGTATTTT.

Only a few counts were recorded for this clone. The genes are TRBV7-2 and TRBJ2-5, with TRBD1 matching over 7 bases. This CDR3 has 11 residues. J lost 10 bases, V lost 5 bases, and 4 bases had no gene match. Germline V gene sequence: CDR1 SGHTA, CDR2 FQGNSA. The CDR3 DNA reads TGTGCCAGCAGCCCCAGACAGGGCCAGTACTTC. Translation: CASSPRQGQYF.

In its sample, this clone was seen once. The chain carries TRBV5-1 and TRBJ2-1; D is ambiguous. The CDR3 runs 12 residues. V lost 4 bases and J lost 7, with 9 bases in between. The germline CDR1 and CDR2 sequences are SGHRS and YFSETQ. CDR3 amino acids: CASSETQNEQFF. The CDR3 DNA sequence: TGCGCCAGCAGCGAGACTCAGAATGAGCAGTTCTTC.

The chain has TRBV28 and TRBJ1-2; 7 bases match TRBD1. The CDR3 length is 14 residues. Trimming cost V 6 bases and J 6 bases; bases outside gene matches: 10. Germline-derived CDR1 and CDR2 are MDHEN and SYDVKM. The CDR3 loop is CASSRGGQVHGYTF. CDR3 bases: TGTGCCAGCAGCCGGGGTGGACAGGTCCATGGCTACACCTTC.

This chain uses TRBV28 with TRBJ2-3; 8 bases agree with TRBD1. Germline CDR1 MDHEN, CDR2 SYDVKM. Trimming removed 8 bases from V and 6 bases from J; junction bases left unmatched: 10. This CDR3 is 14 amino acids long. The CDR3 sequence is CASVGQGISDTQYF. DNA for the CDR3: TGTGCCAGCGTCGGACAGGGAATCTCGGATACGCAGTATTTT.

The chain links TRBV29-1 to TRBJ1-4, with 9 bases matching TRBD1. In germline, CDR1 is SQVTM, CDR2 ANQGSEA. V shed 7 bases and J 3 bases; nucleotides not matched to a gene: 3. This CDR3 comprises 13 residues. In nucleotides, the CDR3 is TGCAGCGCCGGGACAGGGTCTAATGAAAAACTGTTTTTT. Residues: CSAGTGSNEKLFF.

This rearrangement joins TRBV7-2 to TRBJ2-4, with 13 bases aligning to TRBD2. Germline CDR1 reads SGHTA; CDR2 reads FQGNSA. The V gene end was trimmed by 5 bases and the J gene end by 0 bases; junction bases not matched to a gene: 7. The CDR3 sequence is 18 residues long. The CDR3 coding sequence is TGTGCCAGCAGCCCTGGGACTAGCGGGAATCTAGCCAAAAACATTCAGTACTTC. Translated, it gives CASSPGTSGNLAKNIQYF.

The V call is TRBV5-5, the J call TRBJ2-1; 11 positions match TRBD2. The CDR3 sequence is 15 residues long. The J segment lost 8 bases and the V segment lost 1 base, leaving 5 bases of the junction unmatched. Germline lookup yields CDR1 SGHKS and CDR2 YYEKEE (reference sequence). In DNA, the CDR3 is TGTGCCAGCAGCTTGAAACTAGCGGGAGACGATGAGCAGTTCTTC. Translated, it gives CASSLKLAGDDEQFF.

V usage is TRBV9 and J usage is TRBJ2-1; the match to TRBD2 covers 10 bases. The junction had 8 bases not matched to a gene; V was cut back by 3 bases and J by 2 bases. CDR1 SGDLS and CDR2 YYNGEE come from the germline V gene. The CDR3 is 17 residues long. CDR3 in DNA: TGTGCCAGCAGCGGACCCAAACTAGCGGGGCCCTACAATGAGCAGTTCTTC. The encoded protein is CASSGPKLAGPYNEQFF. Using reference TRBV9 and TRBJ2-1 for the parts outside the CDR3, the full variable domain is DSGVTQTPKHLITATGQRVTLRCSPRSGDLSVYWYQQSLDQGLQFLIQYYNGEERAKGNILERFSAQQFPDLHSELNLSSLELGDSALYFCASSGPKLAGPYNEQFFGPGTRLTVL.

This sequence joins TRBV29-1 and TRBJ2-1; the match to TRBD2 covers 7 bases. The germline V gene encodes CDR1 SQVTM and CDR2 ANQGSEA. V was pared by 1 base and J by 0 bases, with 6 bases of the junction left unmatched. CDR3 size: 16 residues. The CDR3 spells CSVEGNRGSSYNEQFF. The CDR3 DNA follows: TGCAGCGTTGAAGGGAATCGCGGGAGCTCCTACAATGAGCAGTTCTTC.

The J gene is TRBJ2-1, the V gene TRBV6-6; 16 positions agree with TRBD2. V was clipped by 5 bases and J by 9 bases; unmatched bases: 13. CDR1 MNHNY and CDR2 SVGAGI come from the germline V gene (reference sequence). The length of the CDR3 is 18 residues. The CDR3 here is CASSQQPGLAGGVVEQFF. DNA of the CDR3: TGTGCCAGCAGTCAACAACCGGGACTAGCGGGAGGGGTGGTTGAGCAGTTCTTC.

The chain combines TRBV6-2 or TRBV6-3 with TRBJ2-6, with D unclear. Germline assignment: CDR1 MNHEY and CDR2 SVGEGT. CDR3 size: 14 residues. V was clipped by 6 bases and J by 3 bases, with 9 bases between them. Here the CDR3 DNA reads TGTGCCAGCAGCAACCCGGTTGGGGCCAACGTCCTGACTTTC. Translation gives CASSNPVGANVLTF.